This T cell receptor (beta chain) emerged from a study of blood T cell repertoires in COVID-19. Study as a whole: T cells, B-cell-depleted T cells, or PBMCs supplied cDNA or gDNA.

In the authors' workflow: Reference gene primer amplification gave nucleated cell count estimates. TCRdb's table, derived via immunoSEQ multiplex PCR, lists solely in-frame clones and lacks some. Clonal size and the V and J genes are those of that table, whereas D and trimming came from the DNA. This table holds tens of thousands of clones, 89% found once. Seattle patients were enrolled while actively infected and followed longitudinally. V was shortened by 0 bases and J by 6 bases, with 11 bases between the two germline ends. This CDR3 is built from 15 residues. Germline values: CDR1 SGHNT, CDR2 YENEEA.

The chain combines TRBV11-3 with TRBJ2-2; D perhaps matches TRBD2 (5 bases). The sequence was obtained from a man aged 50-60 years with COVID-19, enrolled during active disease. Sequencing was performed on peripheral blood. The CDR3 sequence: CASSLDGVKAGELFF. The CDR3 DNA sequence: TGTGCCAGCAGCTTAGACGGGGTTAAGGCCGGGGAGCTGTTTTTT.